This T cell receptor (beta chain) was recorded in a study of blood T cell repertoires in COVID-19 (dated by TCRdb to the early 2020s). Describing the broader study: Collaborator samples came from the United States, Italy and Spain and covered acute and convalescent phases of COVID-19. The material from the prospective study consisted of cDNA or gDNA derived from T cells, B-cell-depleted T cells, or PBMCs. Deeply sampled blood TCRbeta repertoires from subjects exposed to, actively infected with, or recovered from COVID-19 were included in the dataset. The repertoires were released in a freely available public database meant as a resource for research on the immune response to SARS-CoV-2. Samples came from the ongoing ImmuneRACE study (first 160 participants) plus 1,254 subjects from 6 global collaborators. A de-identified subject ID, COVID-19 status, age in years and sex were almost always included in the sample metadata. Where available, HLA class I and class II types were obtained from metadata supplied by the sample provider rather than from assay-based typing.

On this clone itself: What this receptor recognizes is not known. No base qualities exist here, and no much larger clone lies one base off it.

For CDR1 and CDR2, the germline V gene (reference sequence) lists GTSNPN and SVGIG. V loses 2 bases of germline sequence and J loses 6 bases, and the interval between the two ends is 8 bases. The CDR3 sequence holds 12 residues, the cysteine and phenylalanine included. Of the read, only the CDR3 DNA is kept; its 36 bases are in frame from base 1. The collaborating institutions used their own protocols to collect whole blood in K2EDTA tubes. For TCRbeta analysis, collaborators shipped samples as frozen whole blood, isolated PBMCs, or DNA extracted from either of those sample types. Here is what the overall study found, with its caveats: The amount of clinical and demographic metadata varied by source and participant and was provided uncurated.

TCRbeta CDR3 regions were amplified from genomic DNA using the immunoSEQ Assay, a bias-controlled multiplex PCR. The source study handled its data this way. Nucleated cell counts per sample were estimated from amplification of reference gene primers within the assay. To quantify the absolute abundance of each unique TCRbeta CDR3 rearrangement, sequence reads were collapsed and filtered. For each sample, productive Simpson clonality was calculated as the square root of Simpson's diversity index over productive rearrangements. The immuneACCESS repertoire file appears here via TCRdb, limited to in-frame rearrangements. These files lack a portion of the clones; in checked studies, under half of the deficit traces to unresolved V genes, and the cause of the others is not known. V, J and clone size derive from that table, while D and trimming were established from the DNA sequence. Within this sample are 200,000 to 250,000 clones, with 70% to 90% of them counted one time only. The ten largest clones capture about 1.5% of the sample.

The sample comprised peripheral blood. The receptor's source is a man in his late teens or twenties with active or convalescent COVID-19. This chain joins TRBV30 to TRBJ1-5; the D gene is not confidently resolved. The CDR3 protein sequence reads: CAWSNSGQPQHF. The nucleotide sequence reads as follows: TGTGCCTGGAGTAACAGTGGTCAGCCCCAGCATTTT.